Below, one T cell receptor beta chain is given with its context. This specimen comes from a study of blood T cell repertoires in COVID-19. About the study: Specimens from acute and convalescent COVID-19 originated in the United States, Italy and Spain. The cDNA or gDNA used as material had been derived from T cells, B-cell-depleted T cells, or PBMCs.

Under the authors' procedure: How many nucleated cells were present was estimated from reference gene primer amplification. Only in-frame clones appear in the TCRdb table, and some are missing; sequencing was by immunoSEQ multiplex PCR. V, J and clone size reflect that table, while D and trimming were determined from the DNA. The sample has some 50,000 clones; around 86% are singletons. Germline values: CDR1 MDHEN, CDR2 SYDVKM. Trimming left V 7 bases short and J 5 bases short, with 17 bases between. This CDR3 spans 14 amino acids. The receptor comes from a man aged 35 to 55 with active COVID-19. The sample taken for sequencing was peripheral blood. The rearrangement links TRBV28 to TRBJ1-2; tentative D call: TRBD1 (6 bases). CDR3 region: CASKGGAAEYGYTF. CDR3 DNA sequence: TGTGCCAGCAAGGGGGGGGCAGCGGAGTATGGCTACACCTTC.